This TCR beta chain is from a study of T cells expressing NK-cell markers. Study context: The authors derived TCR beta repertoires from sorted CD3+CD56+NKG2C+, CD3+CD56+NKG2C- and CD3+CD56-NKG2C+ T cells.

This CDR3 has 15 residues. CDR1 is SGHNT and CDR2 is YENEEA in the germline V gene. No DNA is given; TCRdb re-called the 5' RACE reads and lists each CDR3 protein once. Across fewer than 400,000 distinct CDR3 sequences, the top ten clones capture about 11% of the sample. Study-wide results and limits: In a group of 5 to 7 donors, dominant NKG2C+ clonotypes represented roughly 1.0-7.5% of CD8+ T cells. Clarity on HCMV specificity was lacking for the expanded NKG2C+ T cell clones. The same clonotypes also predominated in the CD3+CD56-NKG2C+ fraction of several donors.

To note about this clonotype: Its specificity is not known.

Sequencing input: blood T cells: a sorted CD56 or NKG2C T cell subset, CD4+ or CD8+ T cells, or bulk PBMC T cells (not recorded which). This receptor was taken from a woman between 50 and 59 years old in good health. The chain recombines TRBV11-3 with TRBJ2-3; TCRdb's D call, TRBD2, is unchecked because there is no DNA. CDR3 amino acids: CASSASGRASDTQYF.